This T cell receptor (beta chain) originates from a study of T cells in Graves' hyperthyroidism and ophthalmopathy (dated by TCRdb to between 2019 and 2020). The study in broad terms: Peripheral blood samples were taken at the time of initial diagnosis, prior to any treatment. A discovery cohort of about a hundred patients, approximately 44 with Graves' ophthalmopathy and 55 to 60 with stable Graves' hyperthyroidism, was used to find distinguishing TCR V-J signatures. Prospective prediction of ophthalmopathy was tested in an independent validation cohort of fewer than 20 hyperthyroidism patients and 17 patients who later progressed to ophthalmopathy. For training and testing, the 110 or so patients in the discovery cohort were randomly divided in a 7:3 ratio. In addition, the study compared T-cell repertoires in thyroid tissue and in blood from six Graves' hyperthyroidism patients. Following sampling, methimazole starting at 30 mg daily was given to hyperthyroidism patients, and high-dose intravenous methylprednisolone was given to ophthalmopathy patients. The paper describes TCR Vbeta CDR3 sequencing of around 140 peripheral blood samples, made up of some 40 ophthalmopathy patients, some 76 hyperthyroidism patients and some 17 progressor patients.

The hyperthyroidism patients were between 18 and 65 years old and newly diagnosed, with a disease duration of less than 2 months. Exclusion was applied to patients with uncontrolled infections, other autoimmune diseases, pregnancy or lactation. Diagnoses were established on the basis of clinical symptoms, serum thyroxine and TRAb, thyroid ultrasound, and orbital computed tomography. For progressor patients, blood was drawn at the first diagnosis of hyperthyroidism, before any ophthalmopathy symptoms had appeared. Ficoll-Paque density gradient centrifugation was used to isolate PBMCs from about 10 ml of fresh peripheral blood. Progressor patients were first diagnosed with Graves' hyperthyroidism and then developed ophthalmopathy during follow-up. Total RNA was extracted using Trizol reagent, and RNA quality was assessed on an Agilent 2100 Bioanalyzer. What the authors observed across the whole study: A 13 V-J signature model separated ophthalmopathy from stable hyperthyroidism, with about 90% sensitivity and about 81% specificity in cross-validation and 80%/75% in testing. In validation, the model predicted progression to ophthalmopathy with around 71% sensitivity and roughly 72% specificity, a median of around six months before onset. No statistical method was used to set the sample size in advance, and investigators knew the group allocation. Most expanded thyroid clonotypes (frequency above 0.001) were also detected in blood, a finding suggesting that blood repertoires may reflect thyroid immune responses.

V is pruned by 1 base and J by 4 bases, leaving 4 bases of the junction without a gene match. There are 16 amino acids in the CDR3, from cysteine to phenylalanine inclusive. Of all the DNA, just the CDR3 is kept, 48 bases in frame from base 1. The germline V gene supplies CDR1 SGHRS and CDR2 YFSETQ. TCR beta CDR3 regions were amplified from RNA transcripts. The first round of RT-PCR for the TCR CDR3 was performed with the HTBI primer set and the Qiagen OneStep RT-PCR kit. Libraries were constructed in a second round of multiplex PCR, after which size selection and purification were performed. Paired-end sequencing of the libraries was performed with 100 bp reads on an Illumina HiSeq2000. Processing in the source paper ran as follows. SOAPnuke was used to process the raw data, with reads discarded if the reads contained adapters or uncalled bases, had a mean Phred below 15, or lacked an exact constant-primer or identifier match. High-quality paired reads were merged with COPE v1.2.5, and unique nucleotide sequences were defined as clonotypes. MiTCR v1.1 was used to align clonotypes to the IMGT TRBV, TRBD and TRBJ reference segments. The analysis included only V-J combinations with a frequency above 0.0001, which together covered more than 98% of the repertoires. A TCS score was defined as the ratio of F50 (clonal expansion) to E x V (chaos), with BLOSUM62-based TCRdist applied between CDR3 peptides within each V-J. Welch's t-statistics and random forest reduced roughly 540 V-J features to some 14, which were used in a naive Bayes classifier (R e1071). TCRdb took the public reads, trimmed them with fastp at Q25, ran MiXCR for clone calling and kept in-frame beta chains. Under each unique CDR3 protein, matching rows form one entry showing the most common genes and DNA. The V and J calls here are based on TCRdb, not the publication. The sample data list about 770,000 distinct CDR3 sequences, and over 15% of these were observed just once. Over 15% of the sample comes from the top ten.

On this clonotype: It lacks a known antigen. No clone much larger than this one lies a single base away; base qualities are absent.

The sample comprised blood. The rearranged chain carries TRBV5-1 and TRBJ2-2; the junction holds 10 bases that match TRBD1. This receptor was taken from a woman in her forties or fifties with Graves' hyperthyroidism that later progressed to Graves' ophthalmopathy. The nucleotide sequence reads TGCGCCAGCAGCTTGAGACAGGGGGCGGGCACCGGGGAGCTGTTTTTT. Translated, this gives CASSLRQGAGTGELFF. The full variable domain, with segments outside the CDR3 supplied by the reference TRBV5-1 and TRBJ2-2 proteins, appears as KAGVTQTPRYLIKTRGQQVTLSCSPISGHRSVSWYQQTPGQGLQFLFEYFSETQRNKGNFPGRFSGRQFSNSRSEMNVSTLELGDSALYLCASSLRQGAGTGELFFGEGSRLTVL.